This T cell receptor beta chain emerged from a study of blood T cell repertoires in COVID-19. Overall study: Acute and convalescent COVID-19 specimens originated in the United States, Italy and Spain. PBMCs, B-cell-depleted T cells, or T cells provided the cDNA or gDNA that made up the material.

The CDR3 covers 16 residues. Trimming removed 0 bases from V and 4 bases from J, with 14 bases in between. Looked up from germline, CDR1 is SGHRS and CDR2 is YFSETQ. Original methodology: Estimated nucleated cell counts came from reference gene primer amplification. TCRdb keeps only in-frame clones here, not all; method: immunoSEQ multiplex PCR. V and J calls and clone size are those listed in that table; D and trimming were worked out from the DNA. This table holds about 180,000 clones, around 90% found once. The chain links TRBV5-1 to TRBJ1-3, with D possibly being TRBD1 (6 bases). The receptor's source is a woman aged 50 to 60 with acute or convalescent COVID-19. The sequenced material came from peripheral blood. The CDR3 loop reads CASSLALGAWGNTIYF. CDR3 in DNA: TGCGCCAGCAGCTTGGCCCTGGGGGCTTGGGGAAACACCATATATTTT. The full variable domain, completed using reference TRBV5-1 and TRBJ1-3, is KAGVTQTPRYLIKTRGQQVTLSCSPISGHRSVSWYQQTPGQGLQFLFEYFSETQRNKGNFPGRFSGRQFSNSRSEMNVSTLELGDSALYLCASSLALGAWGNTIYFGEGSWLTVV.